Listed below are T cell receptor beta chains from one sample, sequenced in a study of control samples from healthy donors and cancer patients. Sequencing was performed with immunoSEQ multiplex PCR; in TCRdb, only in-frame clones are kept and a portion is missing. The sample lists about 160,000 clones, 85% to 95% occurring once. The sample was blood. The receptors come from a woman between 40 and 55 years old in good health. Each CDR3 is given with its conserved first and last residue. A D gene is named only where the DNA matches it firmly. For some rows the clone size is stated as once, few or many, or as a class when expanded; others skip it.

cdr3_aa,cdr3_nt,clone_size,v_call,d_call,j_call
CSVGAGTNYGYTF,TGCAGCGTTGGGGCTGGAACTAACTATGGCTACACCTTC,NA,TRBV29-1,NA,TRBJ1-2
CASSVGDTQVEAFF,TGTGCCAGCAGCGTAGGCGACACACAGGTTGAAGCTTTCTTT,once,TRBV9,NA,TRBJ1-1
CASSQDWGGDKLFF,TGCGCCAGCAGCCAAGATTGGGGGGGGGACAAACTGTTTTTT,NA,TRBV4-3,NA,TRBJ1-4
CASSLVGDTSQETQYF,TGCGCCAGCAGCTTGGTGGGGGACACGAGCCAAGAGACCCAGTACTTC,NA,TRBV5-1,NA,TRBJ2-5
CASSQKIALSYEQYF,TGCGCCAGCAGCCAGAAAATAGCGCTCTCCTACGAGCAGTACTTC,NA,TRBV4-3,NA,TRBJ2-7
CASSSVGAASSPLHF,TGTGCCAGCAGCTCCGTTGGGGCCGCGTCGTCACCCCTCCACTTT,NA,TRBV7-2,NA,TRBJ1-6
CASSRASSYNEQFF,TGTGCCAGCAGCCGCGCGAGCTCCTACAATGAGCAGTTCTTC,NA,TRBV7-2,NA,TRBJ2-1
CASRGVRSSYEQYF,TGTGCCAGCCGGGGGGTTAGGTCCTCCTACGAGCAGTACTTC,NA,TRBV27,TRBD2,TRBJ2-7
CASSFPGPNQPQHF,TGTGCCAGCAGTTTCCCAGGCCCCAATCAGCCCCAGCATTTT,NA,TRBV27,NA,TRBJ1-5
CASSLGRFGNIQYF,TGCGCCAGCAGCTTGGGCAGGTTCGGAAACATTCAGTACTTC,once,TRBV5-1,NA,TRBJ2-4
CASSQLGRTGATDTQYF,TGTGCCAGCAGCCAATTGGGGCGGACAGGGGCCACAGATACGCAGTATTTT,NA,TRBV3-1/TRBV3-2,TRBD1,TRBJ2-3
CASSSDDRRQFF,TGTGCCAGCAGCTCCGATGACAGGAGGCAGTTCTTC,NA,TRBV7-2,NA,TRBJ2-1
CASSGRDRGAGGYTF,TGTGCCAGCAGCGGCCGGGACAGGGGGGCGGGTGGCTACACCTTC,NA,TRBV9,TRBD1,TRBJ1-2
CASRLTYRGQPQHF,TGTGCCAGTAGGCTAACCTACAGGGGCCAGCCCCAGCATTTT,NA,TRBV19,TRBD1,TRBJ1-5
CASSVEPGTGYEQYF,TGTGCCAGCAGCGTAGAGCCAGGGACAGGCTACGAGCAGTACTTC,NA,TRBV9,TRBD1,TRBJ2-7
CASSLETVDGTEAFF,TGTGCCAGCAGCTTGGAGACAGTGGATGGGACTGAAGCTTTCTTT,NA,TRBV5-5,NA,TRBJ1-1
CASSQAGGPGETQYF,TGCGCCAGCAGCCAAGCGGGGGGGCCTGGGGAGACCCAGTACTTC,NA,TRBV4-3,TRBD2,TRBJ2-5
CASSLAWAGSGSNGELFF,TGCGCCAGCAGCTTGGCGTGGGCGGGGTCCGGCTCGAACGGGGAGCTGTTTTTT,NA,TRBV5-1,NA,TRBJ2-2
CASTPRTLNTGELFF,TGTGCCAGCACCCCCAGGACATTGAACACCGGGGAGCTGTTTTTT,NA,TRBV11-1,NA,TRBJ2-2
CASTTSPGIRANTEAFF,TGTGCCAGTACCACATCCCCCGGGATAAGGGCGAACACTGAAGCTTTCTTT,NA,TRBV19,NA,TRBJ1-1
CASSLGEPGNTIYF,TGCGCCAGCAGTCTAGGGGAACCTGGAAACACCATATATTTT,NA,TRBV5-1,NA,TRBJ1-3
CASSLGPAGGSTDTQYF,TGCGCCAGCAGCTTGGGTCCAGCGGGGGGTAGCACAGATACGCAGTATTTT,NA,TRBV5-1,TRBD2,TRBJ2-3
CASSLGGQGGQETQYF,TGTGCCAGCAGCTTAGGGGGACAGGGAGGCCAAGAGACCCAGTACTTC,NA,TRBV7-9,TRBD1,TRBJ2-5
CASSVPGGATEAFF,TGTGCCAGCAGTGTGCCGGGTGGGGCCACTGAAGCTTTCTTT,NA,TRBV2,NA,TRBJ1-1